The clone carrying this TCR beta chain was seen ten or more times. Trimming took 4 bases from V and 5 from J, leaving 15 bases between them. Germline CDR1 and CDR2: MDHEN and SYDVKM. The CDR3 totals 15 residues. Using RNA transcripts as the source, TCR beta CDR3 regions were amplified. Primed by the HTBI set, a first-round RT-PCR was run on the TCR CDR3. Each CDR3 protein is one row after TCRdb ran MiXCR on the multiplex PCR reads. The sample consists of 340,000 or so distinct CDR3 sequences, over 20% of them appearing once. This entry comes from a study of T cells in Graves' hyperthyroidism and ophthalmopathy.

Sequencing was carried out using blood. The V and J genes are TRBV28 and TRBJ1-5, with D perhaps TRBD1 (5 bases). This TCR came from a woman between 50 and 59 years old with Graves' hyperthyroidism. The CDR3 DNA reads as TGTGCCAGCAGTTACCGACAGATGTTCGATCAGCCCCAGCATTTT. It yields the protein CASSYRQMFDQPQHF.